Shown below are 21 T cell receptor beta chains from a single sample sequenced in a study of blood T cells in healthy people across ages. Together with a sample-barcoded 5' primer, a J-beta primer mix was included in a second PCR lasting roughly 7 to 11 cycles. TCRdb independently ran MiXCR on the 5' RACE reads; one entry per CDR3 protein. The table shows around 1,500,000 distinct CDR3 sequences, with 28% occurring only once. The material sequenced was blood. The source of these receptors is a woman in her 30s in good health.

This clonotype has a count of ten or more. V gene TRBV11-1 combines with J gene TRBJ1-4; 9 bases are shared with TRBD1. V shed 6 bases and J 8 bases; nucleotides not matched to a gene: 10. The CDR3 contains 15 residues. Germline CDR1 and CDR2: SGHAT and FQDESV (reference sequence). The CDR3 DNA follows: TGTGCCAGCAGAGCCGGGACAGGGAAGGAGGAAAAACTGTTTTTT. It yields the protein CASRAGTGKEEKLFF.

This clonotype was recorded at least ten times. Germline is not matched at one junction end, which may reflect a read error. The V call is TRBV5-1, the J call TRBJ2-3, with TRBD1 matching over 10 bases. There are 15 residues in the CDR3. Germline V gene lookup returns CDR1 SGHRS and CDR2 YFSETQ. The CDR3 nucleotides read TGTGCCAGCTCACCAGGGACAGGGGCGACAGATACGCAGTATTTT. This codes for CASSPGTGATDTQYF.

The chain links TRBV24-1 to TRBJ2-1, with a tentative D call TRBD1 (6 bases). V was pared by 4 bases and J by 6 bases, with 9 bases between. From germline, CDR1 is KGHDR and CDR2 SFDVKD. This CDR3 contains 13 residues. The CDR3 sequence is CATSEAGANEQFF. DNA for the CDR3: TGTGCCACCAGTGAGGCAGGGGCCAATGAGCAGTTCTTC.

This chain connects TRBV6-4 to TRBJ2-5, with D possibly TRBD2 on 5 matching bases. V lost 0 bases and J lost 4, with 36 bases in between. The CDR3 totals 23 residues. Per germline, CDR1 MRHNA and CDR2 SNTAGT. This CDR3 is CASSDSVTESATLATRPPETQYF. CDR3 DNA: TGTGCCAGCAGTGACTCCGTCACGGAGAGCGCCACGCTAGCAACTAGGCCCCCAGAGACCCAGTACTTC.

In its sample, this clonotype was seen a few times. The chain couples TRBV4-1 to TRBJ2-1; 8 positions agree with TRBD1. Germline V gene lookup returns CDR1 MGHRA and CDR2 YSYEKL. Unmatched junction bases numbered 16, after V lost 1 base and J lost 14 bases. The CDR3 totals 16 residues. As DNA, the CDR3 is TGCGCCAGCAGCCAAGGGTCTGGACAGGGAGCAGCCGGGGAGTTCTTC. Translating gives CASSQGSGQGAAGEFF.

This clonotype was seen many times. The chain carries TRBV6-5 and TRBJ2-1; 10 bases line up with TRBD2. CDR1 is MNHEY, CDR2 SVGAGI, per germline. This CDR3 has 15 amino acids. Trimming took 7 bases from V and 6 from J; bases not matched to a gene: 9. CDR3 protein: CASNSKRGGGNEQFF. Written as DNA, the CDR3 is TGTGCCAGCAATTCGAAGCGGGGGGGCGGCAATGAGCAGTTCTTC.

This clonotype was seen a few times. J is TRBJ2-5 and V is TRBV20-1, with 11 bases matching TRBD2. The CDR3 loop spans 15 amino acids. Germline CDR1 DFQATT, CDR2 SNEGSKA (reference sequence). The V segment lost 2 bases and the J segment 4 bases; nucleotides outside the gene matches: 6. CDR3 sequence: CSARYTGTSGETQYF. The CDR3 DNA reads as TGCAGTGCTAGATATACCGGGACTAGCGGAGAGACCCAGTACTTC.

CDR3 residues: CASKKVLSENTEAFF. The CDR3 coding sequence is TGCGCCAGCAAGAAGGTCTTATCCGAGAACACTGAAGCTTTCTTT. The rearrangement joins TRBV5-1 to TRBJ1-1; D is undetermined. V was shortened by 6 bases and J by 1 base, with 16 bases between the two germline ends. The V gene's germline CDR1 is SGHRS and CDR2 YFSETQ. The CDR3 runs to 15 residues.

This clonotype showed up just a few times. Just one base apart from a much larger clone, this may be a read error. This chain joins TRBV4-3 and TRBJ2-4; perhaps TRBD2 as D (6 bases). The J call may not be correct, given that the DNA end is closer to TRBJ2-7. The CDR3 runs 13 residues. Germline V CDR1 and CDR2: LGHNA, YSLEER. The CDR3 nucleotides read TGCGCCAGCAGCCAAGAGCGGGATTACGAGCAGTACTTC. Protein sequence: CASSQERDYEQYF.

This sequence joins TRBV14 and TRBJ1-2; D is unclear. CDR3 size: 12 residues. Germline CDR1 reads SGHDN; CDR2 reads FVKESK. V lost 1 base and J lost 10, with 10 bases in between. CDR3 sequence: CASSQGEGDYTF. As DNA, the CDR3 is TGTGCCAGCAGCCAAGGAGAAGGTGACTACACCTTC. Looking up the rest from reference TRBV14 and TRBJ1-2 gives the full variable domain: EAGVTQFPSHSVIEKGQTVTLRCDPISGHDNLYWYRRVMGKEIKFLLHFVKESKQDESGMPNNRFLAERTGGTYSTLKVQPAELEDSGVYFCASSQGEGDYTFGSGTRLTVV.

The CDR3 nucleotides read TGTGCCAGCAGCTTAGCCGCCCTGCGGGAGGGCCTGAAGACCCAGTACTTC. This gives the protein CASSLAALREGLKTQYF. V gene TRBV7-9 combines with J gene TRBJ2-5; 9 bases match TRBD2. This CDR3 has 17 amino acids. With 0 bases clipped from V and 6 bases from J, the junction kept 11 bases outside the gene matches. The V gene's germline CDR1 is SEHNR and CDR2 FQNEAQ (reference sequence). Full variable domain (missing parts from reference TRBV7-9 and TRBJ2-5): DTGVSQNPRHKITKRGQNVTFRCDPISEHNRLYWYRQTLGQGPEFLTYFQNEAQLEKSRLLSDRFSAERPKGSFSTLEIQRTEQGDSAMYLCASSLAALREGLKTQYFGPGTRLLVL.

This clonotype was found a few times. This chain joins TRBV3-1 and TRBJ2-1; no clear D gene. Germline CDR1 LGHDT, CDR2 YNNKEL (reference sequence). This CDR3 has 13 amino acids. The V end lost 4 bases, the J end lost 10 bases, and 14 bases lay between the germline ends. CDR3 DNA: TGTGCCAGCAGCCGTTCAAGCCGTGGCGAGCAGTTCTTC. The encoded protein is CASSRSSRGEQFF.

The chain recombines TRBV30 with TRBJ2-3, with 11 bases identical to TRBD2. The CDR3 spans 14 residues. Germline CDR1 reads GTSNPN; CDR2 reads SVGIG (reference sequence). The J segment lost 6 bases and the V segment lost 5 bases, leaving 7 bases of the junction unmatched. The CDR3 coding sequence is TGTGCCTGGCAGACTAGCGGGGTTTCGGATACGCAGTATTTT. Protein: CAWQTSGVSDTQYF.

About this clonotype itself: One end of the junction varies from germline; a read error may be responsible. The J gene is TRBJ2-3, the V gene TRBV27; 8 bases line up with TRBD2. The CDR3 sequence is 18 residues long. Germline CDR1 MNHEY, CDR2 SMNVEV (reference sequence). In DNA, the CDR3 is TGTGCCAGCAGTTTAGGTTTTTGGGGCGGGGGGTTTTCAGATGCGCAGTATTTT. This gives the protein CASSLGFWGGGFSDAQYF.

This chain connects TRBV7-9 to TRBJ2-7; D is uncertain. The CDR3 runs 15 residues. CDR1 and CDR2 (germline): SEHNR, FQNEAQ (reference sequence). V dropped 3 bases and J dropped 6 bases, with 18 bases sitting between them. DNA of the CDR3: TGTGCCAGCAGCTTGTACGGACGCTCGGCCGGCGAGCAGTACTTC. Translation gives CASSLYGRSAGEQYF.

This clonotype was seen only a few times. The gene calls are TRBV3-1 and TRBJ2-1; 11 bases map to TRBD2. The CDR3 runs 18 residues. The ends lost 0 bases at V and 2 bases at J; junction bases unmatched: 6. CDR1 is LGHDT and CDR2 is YNNKEL in the germline V gene (reference sequence). CDR3: CASSQERNSGRAYNEQFF. In nucleotides, the CDR3 is TGTGCCAGCAGCCAAGAGAGGAATAGCGGGAGGGCCTACAATGAGCAGTTCTTC.

In this sample, this clonotype turned up a few times. This chain joins TRBV12-3 or TRBV12-4 and TRBJ1-2, with D uncertain. Trimming removed 6 bases at V and 4 bases at J, with 15 bases between. The CDR3 is made up of 14 amino acids. As DNA, the CDR3 is TGTGCCAGCAGCCTAACGCGCGAGGGCTATGGCTACACCTTC. Its translation is CASSLTREGYGYTF.

J is TRBJ1-2 and V is TRBV11-2, with D perhaps TRBD1 (5 bases). Germline V gene sequence: CDR1 SGHAT, CDR2 FQNNGV. Trimming removed 5 bases from V and 2 bases from J, with 15 bases in between. The CDR3 consists of 15 residues. The CDR3 DNA is TGTGCCAGCAGCCCAACACGCGGGGGGAACTATGGCTACACCTTC. Its protein product is CASSPTRGGNYGYTF.

The V call is TRBV9, the J call TRBJ2-5, with 7 bases that match TRBD2. V was pared by 0 bases and J by 5 bases, with 4 bases of the junction left unmatched. CDR3 length: 14 residues. From germline, CDR1 is SGDLS and CDR2 YYNGEE. The CDR3 is CASSVGGGTETQYF. The DNA of the CDR3 is TGTGCCAGCAGCGTAGGGGGGGGGACGGAGACCCAGTACTTC.

This clonotype was found a few times. The chain is built from TRBV11-2 and TRBJ2-1; tentative D call: TRBD1 (5 bases). With 5 bases removed from V and 4 bases from J, the gap between germline ends came to 15 bases. CDR3 length: 15 amino acids. Germline V gene data show CDR1 as SGHAT and CDR2 as FQNNGV. Written as DNA, the CDR3 is TGTGCCAGCAGCCCAAGGACAATCACTTACAATGAGCAGTTCTTC. The encoded protein is CASSPRTITYNEQFF.

This clonotype was seen repeatedly, ten times or more. J is TRBJ2-6 and V is TRBV4-3; 7 bases agree with TRBD2. CDR3 length equals 17 residues. V shed 0 bases, J shed 3 bases, and the junction held 5 bases outside the gene matches. Germline V gene data show CDR1 as LGHNA and CDR2 as YSLEER. The CDR3 spells CASSQDLGGVGANVLTF. CDR3 nucleotides: TGCGCCAGCAGCCAAGATTTGGGAGGGGTTGGGGCCAACGTCCTGACTTTC.